This T cell receptor (beta chain) was identified during a study of identical twins. General study results and limits: Some out-of-frame alpha sequences were shared by twins, and these showed excess low generation probability. Modeled out-of-frame TCR alpha sharing in monozygotic twins fell below observed levels. Whereas memory repertoires showed no such difference, abundant cord blood beta clonotypes carried fewer insertions. Researchers reported weaker excess twin sharing in beta out-of-frame sequences.

Trimming left V 9 bases short and J 3 bases short, with 20 bases between. Per germline, CDR1 SGHTA and CDR2 FQGNSA. This CDR3 region has 15 residues. Using its own MiXCR run on the 5' RACE reads, TCRdb lists one record per CDR3 protein. The data show around 240,000 distinct CDR3 sequences, with over 9.5% seen just once and less than 12% held by the top ten. On this clonotype: Its cognate antigen is unknown.

V is TRBV7-2 and J is TRBJ1-2, with D tentatively TRBD1 (6 bases). This TCR was sampled from a man aged 50 to 60 in good health. Sequencing input: memory T cells sorted from blood. The CDR3, as DNA: TGTGCCAGAAGGGGTACTGGGGGGCAGGACTATGGCTACACCTTC. It codes for CARRGTGGQDYGYTF. The complete variable domain, with remaining parts taken from reference TRBV7-2 and TRBJ1-2, reads GAGVSQSPSNKVTEKGKDVELRCDPISGHTALYWYRQSLGQGLEFLIYFQGNSAPDKSGLPSDRFSAERTGGSVSTLTIQRTQQEDSAVYLCARRGTGGQDYGYTFGSGTRLTVV.